At least ten counts were recorded for the clone carrying this T cell receptor (beta chain). Its antigen remains unidentified. Other nucleotide sequences from this sample produce the same CDR3. This sample is drawn from a study of beta chain features in type 1 diabetes. The overall study: Researchers looked at around 100 million sorted cells across all samples. Study-level results: TCRB CDR3s were moderately but significantly shorter in Type 1 diabetes patients in all four CD4+ subsets. More deletions and fewer insertions at VDJ junctions were found in patients with type 1 diabetes.

Trimming shortened V by 4 bases and J by 3 bases, and 11 bases separated the two germline ends. Looked up from germline, CDR1 is SQVTM and CDR2 is ANQGSEA. This CDR3 comprises 13 residues. The study reverse transcribed the entire isolated RNA, so it sequenced expressed TCRB transcripts. Sequencing used immunoSEQ multiplex PCR; TCRdb keeps in-frame clones, though not all of them. The table lists around 340,000 clones, around 9.7% of them singletons, with 1% in the top ten. This sequence joins TRBV29-1 and TRBJ2-3, with D possibly matching TRBD1 (6 bases). The source is a man aged 30-40 years with type 1 diabetes. The sample taken for sequencing was central memory CD4+ T cells from blood. In DNA, the CDR3 is TGCAGCGTTGTCGTAGGGGGAACAGATACGCAGTATTTT. It translates to CSVVVGGTDTQYF.